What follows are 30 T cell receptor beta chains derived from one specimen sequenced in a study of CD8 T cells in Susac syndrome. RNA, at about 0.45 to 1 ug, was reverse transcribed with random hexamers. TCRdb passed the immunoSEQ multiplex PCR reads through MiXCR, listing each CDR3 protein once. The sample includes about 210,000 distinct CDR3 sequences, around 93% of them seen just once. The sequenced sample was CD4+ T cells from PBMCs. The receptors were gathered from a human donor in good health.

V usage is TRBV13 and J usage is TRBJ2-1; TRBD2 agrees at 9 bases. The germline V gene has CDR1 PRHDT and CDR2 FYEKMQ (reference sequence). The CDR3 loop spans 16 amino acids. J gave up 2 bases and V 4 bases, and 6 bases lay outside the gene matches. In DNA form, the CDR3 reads TGTGCCAGCAGCTCCCGCGGGGGGGTAACCTACAATGAGCAGTTCTTC. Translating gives CASSSRGGVTYNEQFF.

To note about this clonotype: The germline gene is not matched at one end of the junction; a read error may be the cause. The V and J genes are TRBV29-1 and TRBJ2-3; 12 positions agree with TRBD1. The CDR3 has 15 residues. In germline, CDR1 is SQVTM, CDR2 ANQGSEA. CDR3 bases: TGCAGCGTGGAAGGGACAGGGGGCCGGACAGATACGCAGTATTTT. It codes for CSVEGTGGRTDTQYF.

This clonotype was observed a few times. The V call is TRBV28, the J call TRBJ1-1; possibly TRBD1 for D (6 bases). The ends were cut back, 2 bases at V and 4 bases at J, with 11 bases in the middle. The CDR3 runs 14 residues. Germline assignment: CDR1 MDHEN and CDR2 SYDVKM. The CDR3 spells CASSLGGGGTEAFF. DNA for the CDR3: TGTGCCAGCAGTTTAGGGGGCGGTGGCACTGAAGCTTTCTTT.

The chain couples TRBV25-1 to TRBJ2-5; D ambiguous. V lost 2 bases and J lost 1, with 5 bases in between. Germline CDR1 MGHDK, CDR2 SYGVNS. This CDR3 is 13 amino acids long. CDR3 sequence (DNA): TGTGCCAGCAGTGAAACCGTCCAAGAGACCCAGTACTTC. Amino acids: CASSETVQETQYF.

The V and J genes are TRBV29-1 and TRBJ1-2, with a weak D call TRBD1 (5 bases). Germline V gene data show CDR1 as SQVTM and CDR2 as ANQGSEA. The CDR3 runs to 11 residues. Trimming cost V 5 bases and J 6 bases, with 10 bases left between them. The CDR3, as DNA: TGCAGCGTTTTGGGGGATCATGGCTACACCTTC. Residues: CSVLGDHGYTF.

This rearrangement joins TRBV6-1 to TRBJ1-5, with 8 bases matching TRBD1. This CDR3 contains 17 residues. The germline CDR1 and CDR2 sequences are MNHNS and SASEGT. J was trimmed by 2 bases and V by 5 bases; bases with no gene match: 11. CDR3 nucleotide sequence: TGTGCCAGCAGTAAGGGACAGGCGTTGGGAGGCAATCAGCCCCAGCATTTT. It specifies CASSKGQALGGNQPQHF.

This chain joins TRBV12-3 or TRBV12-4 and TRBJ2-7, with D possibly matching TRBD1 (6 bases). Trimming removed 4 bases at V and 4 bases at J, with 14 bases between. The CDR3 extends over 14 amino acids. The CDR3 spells CASSSRNGQYEQYF. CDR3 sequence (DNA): TGTGCCAGCAGTTCTAGGAACGGACAGTACGAGCAGTACTTC.

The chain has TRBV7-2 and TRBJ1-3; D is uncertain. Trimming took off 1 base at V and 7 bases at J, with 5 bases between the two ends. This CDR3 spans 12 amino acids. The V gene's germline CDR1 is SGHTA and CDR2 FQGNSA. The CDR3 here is CASSLERNTIYF. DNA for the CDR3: TGTGCCAGCAGCTTAGAGCGGAACACCATATATTTT.

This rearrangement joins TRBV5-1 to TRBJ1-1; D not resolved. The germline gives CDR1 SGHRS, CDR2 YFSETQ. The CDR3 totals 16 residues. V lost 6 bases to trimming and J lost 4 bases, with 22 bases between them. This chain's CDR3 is CASTIRPGSWGTEAFF. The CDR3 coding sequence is TGCGCCAGCACGATCCGGCCAGGAAGCTGGGGCACTGAAGCTTTCTTT.

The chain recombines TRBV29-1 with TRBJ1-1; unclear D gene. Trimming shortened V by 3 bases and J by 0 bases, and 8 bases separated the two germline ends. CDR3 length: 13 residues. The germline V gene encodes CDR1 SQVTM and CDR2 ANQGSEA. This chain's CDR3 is CSVEGLLNTEAFF. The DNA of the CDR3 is TGCAGCGTTGAGGGTTTATTGAACACTGAAGCTTTCTTT.

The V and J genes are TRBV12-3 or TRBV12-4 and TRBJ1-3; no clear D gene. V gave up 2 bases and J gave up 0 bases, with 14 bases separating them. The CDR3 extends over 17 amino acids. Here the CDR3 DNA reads TGTGCCAGCAGTTTACGATCGAGGCAGTTCTCTGGAAACACCATATATTTT. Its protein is CASSLRSRQFSGNTIYF.

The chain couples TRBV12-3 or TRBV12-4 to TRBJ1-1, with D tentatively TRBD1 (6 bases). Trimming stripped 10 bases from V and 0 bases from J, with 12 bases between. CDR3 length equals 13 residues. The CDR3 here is CATRQAMNTEAFF. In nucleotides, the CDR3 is TGTGCCACCAGACAGGCCATGAACACTGAAGCTTTCTTT.

CDR3 protein: CSAREGLAGGRTYNEQFF. CDR3 sequence (DNA): TGCAGTGCTAGAGAGGGACTAGCGGGGGGGAGAACCTACAATGAGCAGTTCTTC. The rearrangement joins TRBV20-1 to TRBJ2-1; 16 nucleotides align to TRBD2. The CDR3 has 18 amino acids. CDR1 is DFQATT and CDR2 is SNEGSKA in the germline V gene (reference sequence). Trimming cost V 0 bases and J 2 bases; bases outside gene matches: 4.

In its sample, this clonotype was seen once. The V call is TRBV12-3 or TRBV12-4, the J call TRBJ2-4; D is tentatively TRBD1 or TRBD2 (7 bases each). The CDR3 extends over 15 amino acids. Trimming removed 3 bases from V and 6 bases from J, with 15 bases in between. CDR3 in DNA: TGTGCCAGCAGTTTCGGGGGGACAGATACAAACATTCAGTACTTC. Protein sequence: CASSFGGTDTNIQYF.

The CDR3 DNA sequence: TGCGCCAGCAGCCAAGGACTAGCGGGGACAACTCACACAGATACGCAGTATTTT. Translation: CASSQGLAGTTHTDTQYF. V usage is TRBV4-3 and J usage is TRBJ2-3; TRBD2 matches 11 bases. CDR1 LGHNA and CDR2 YSLEER come from the germline V gene. The CDR3 is 18 amino acids. V shed 1 base and J 2 bases; nucleotides not matched to a gene: 8.

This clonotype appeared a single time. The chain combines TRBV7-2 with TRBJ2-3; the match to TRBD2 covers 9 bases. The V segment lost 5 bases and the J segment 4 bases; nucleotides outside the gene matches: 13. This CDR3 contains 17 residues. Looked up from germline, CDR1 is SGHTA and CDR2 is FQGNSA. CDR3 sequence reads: CASSSGWRGGAADTQYF. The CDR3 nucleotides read TGTGCCAGCAGCAGTGGATGGCGCGGGGGGGCCGCAGATACGCAGTATTTT.

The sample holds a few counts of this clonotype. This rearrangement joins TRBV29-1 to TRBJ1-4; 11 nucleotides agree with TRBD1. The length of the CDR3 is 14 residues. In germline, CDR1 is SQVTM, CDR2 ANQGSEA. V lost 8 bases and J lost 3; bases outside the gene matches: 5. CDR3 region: CSIGQGASNEKLFF. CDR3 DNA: TGCAGCATTGGACAGGGGGCCTCTAATGAAAAACTGTTTTTT.

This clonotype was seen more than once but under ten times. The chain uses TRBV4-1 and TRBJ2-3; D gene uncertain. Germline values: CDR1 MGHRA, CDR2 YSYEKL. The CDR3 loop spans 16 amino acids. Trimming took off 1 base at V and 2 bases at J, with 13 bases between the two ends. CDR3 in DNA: TGCGCCAGCAGCCAAGTTGAACGCCAGTTCACAGATACGCAGTATTTT. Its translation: CASSQVERQFTDTQYF.

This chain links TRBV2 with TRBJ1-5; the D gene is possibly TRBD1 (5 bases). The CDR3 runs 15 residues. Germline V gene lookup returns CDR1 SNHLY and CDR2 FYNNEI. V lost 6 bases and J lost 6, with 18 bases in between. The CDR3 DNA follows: TGTGCCAGCAGCGACAAGAGACAGACGTCTCAGCCCCAGCATTTT. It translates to CASSDKRQTSQPQHF. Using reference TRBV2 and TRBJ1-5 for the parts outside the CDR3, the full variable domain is EPEVTQTPSHQVTQMGQEVILRCVPISNHLYFYWYRQILGQKVEFLVSFYNNEISEKSEIFDDQFSVERPDGSNFTLKIRSTKLEDSAMYFCASSDKRQTSQPQHFGDGTRLSIL.

In DNA form, the CDR3 reads TGTGCCAGCAGCTTAAGTGCCTTCTCCTACGAGCAGTACGTC. Translating it yields CASSLSAFSYEQYV. V usage is TRBV7-2 and J usage is TRBJ2-7; the D is unclear. The germline gives CDR1 SGHTA, CDR2 FQGNSA. The V end was cut by 2 bases, the J end by 0 bases, with 8 bases between. The CDR3 is 14 amino acids.

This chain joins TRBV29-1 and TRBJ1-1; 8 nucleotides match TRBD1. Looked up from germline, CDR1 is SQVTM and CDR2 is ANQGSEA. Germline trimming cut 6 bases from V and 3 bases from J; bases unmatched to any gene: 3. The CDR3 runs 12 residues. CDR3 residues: CSVKQGDTEAFF. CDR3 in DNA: TGCAGCGTGAAACAGGGGGACACTGAAGCTTTCTTT.

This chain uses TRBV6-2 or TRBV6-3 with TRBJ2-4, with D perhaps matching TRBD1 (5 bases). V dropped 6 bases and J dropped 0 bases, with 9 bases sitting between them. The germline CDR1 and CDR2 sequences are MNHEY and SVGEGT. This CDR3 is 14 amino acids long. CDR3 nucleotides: TGTGCCAGCAGAGGGGAAGGAGCCAAAAACATTCAGTACTTC. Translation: CASRGEGAKNIQYF.

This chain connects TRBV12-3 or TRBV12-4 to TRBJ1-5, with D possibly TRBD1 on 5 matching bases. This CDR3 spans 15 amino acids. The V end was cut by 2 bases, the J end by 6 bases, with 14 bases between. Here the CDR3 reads CASSLLSAGLQPQHF. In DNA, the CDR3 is TGTGCCAGCAGTTTACTATCGGCAGGGCTTCAGCCCCAGCATTTT.

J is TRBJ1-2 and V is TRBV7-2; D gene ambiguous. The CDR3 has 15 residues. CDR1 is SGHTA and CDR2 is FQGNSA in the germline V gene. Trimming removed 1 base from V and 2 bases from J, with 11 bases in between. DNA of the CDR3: TGTGCCAGCAGCTTAGTCAAGGCCCACAACTATGGCTACACCTTC. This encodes CASSLVKAHNYGYTF.

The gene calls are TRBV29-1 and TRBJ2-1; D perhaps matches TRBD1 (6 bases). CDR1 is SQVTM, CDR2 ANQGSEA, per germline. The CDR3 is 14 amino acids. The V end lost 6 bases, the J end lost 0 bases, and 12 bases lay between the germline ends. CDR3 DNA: TGCAGCGTCCCAGGGGCGAGCTCCTACAATGAGCAGTTCTTC. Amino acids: CSVPGASSYNEQFF.

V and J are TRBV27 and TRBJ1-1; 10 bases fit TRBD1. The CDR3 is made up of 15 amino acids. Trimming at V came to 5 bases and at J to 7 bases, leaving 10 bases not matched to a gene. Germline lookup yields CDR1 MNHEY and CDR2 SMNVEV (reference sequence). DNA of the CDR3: TGTGCCAGCAGTGCCCCGACAGGGGGCTATAGTGAAGCTTTCTTT. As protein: CASSAPTGGYSEAFF.

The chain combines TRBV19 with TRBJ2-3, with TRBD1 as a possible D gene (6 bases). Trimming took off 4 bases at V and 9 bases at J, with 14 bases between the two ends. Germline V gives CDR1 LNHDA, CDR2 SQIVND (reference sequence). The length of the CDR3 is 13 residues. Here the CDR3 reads CASSREPTGTQYF. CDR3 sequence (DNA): TGTGCCAGTAGTAGGGAGCCGACAGGAACGCAGTATTTT.

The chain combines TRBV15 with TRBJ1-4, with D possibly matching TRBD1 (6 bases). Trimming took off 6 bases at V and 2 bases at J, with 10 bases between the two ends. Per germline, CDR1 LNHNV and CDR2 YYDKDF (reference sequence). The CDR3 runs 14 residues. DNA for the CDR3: TGTGCCACCAGTCAGGGGCGGACTAATGAAAAACTGTTTTTT. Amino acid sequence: CATSQGRTNEKLFF. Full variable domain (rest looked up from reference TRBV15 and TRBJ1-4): DAMVIQNPRYQVTQFGKPVTLSCSQTLNHNVMYWYQQKSSQAPKLLFHYYDKDFNNEADTPDNFQSRRPNTSFCFLDIRSPGLGDTAMYLCATSQGRTNEKLFFGSGTQLSVL.

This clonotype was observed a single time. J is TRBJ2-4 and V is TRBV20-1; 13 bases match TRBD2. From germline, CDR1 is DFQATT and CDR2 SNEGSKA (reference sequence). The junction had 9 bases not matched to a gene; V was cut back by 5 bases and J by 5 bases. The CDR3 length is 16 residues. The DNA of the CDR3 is TGCAGTGCTCTGACTAGCGGGGGGCTTAGCCAAAACATTCAGTACTTC. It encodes CSALTSGGLSQNIQYF.

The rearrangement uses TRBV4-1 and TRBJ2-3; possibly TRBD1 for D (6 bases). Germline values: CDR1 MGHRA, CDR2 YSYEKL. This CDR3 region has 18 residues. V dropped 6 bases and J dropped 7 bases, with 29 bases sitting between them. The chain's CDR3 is CASSLSRTASGQTNTQYF. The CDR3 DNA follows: TGCGCCAGCAGTCTCAGTAGGACAGCCTCAGGGCAAACAAATACGCAGTATTTT.